The 22 T cell receptor beta chains presented below share a single source sample, sequenced in a study of OX40 agonist ivuxolimab in advanced cancers. TCRdb keeps only in-frame clones here, not all; method: immunoSEQ multiplex PCR. The sample lists over 80,000 clones, roughly nine tenths seen once, with 0.82% in the top ten. Source: CD4+ or CD8+ T cells sorted from blood, taken in a trial of the OX40 agonist ivuxolimab. These receptors all come from an adult with an advanced solid tumor such as melanoma, head and neck, liver or kidney cancer.

This sequence joins TRBV5-1 and TRBJ2-3, with D unresolved. V lost 1 base and J lost 2, with 14 bases in between. CDR1 is SGHRS and CDR2 is YFSETQ in the germline V gene. CDR3 length: 16 residues. The DNA of the CDR3 is TGCGCCAGCAGCTTGTCGTATGGGATCCTCACAGATACGCAGTATTTT. It translates to CASSLSYGILTDTQYF.

V usage is TRBV5-4 and J usage is TRBJ2-1; 8 bases match TRBD1. The CDR3 extends over 15 amino acids. J was trimmed by 4 bases and V by 0 bases; bases with no gene match: 3. Germline CDR1 reads SGHNT; CDR2 reads YYREEE (reference sequence). The CDR3 region is CASSLDGQGYNEQFF. The CDR3 coding sequence is TGTGCCAGCAGCTTGGATGGACAGGGTTACAATGAGCAGTTCTTC.

The chain is built from TRBV18 and TRBJ1-4; D gene uncertain. The germline V gene has CDR1 KGHSH and CDR2 LQKENI. CDR3 size: 15 residues. V lost 6 bases and J lost 0, with 11 bases in between. In nucleotides, the CDR3 is TGTGCCAGCTCTCCCGGGTCCGCAACTAATGAAAAACTGTTTTTT. This gives the protein CASSPGSATNEKLFF.

This clone was seen more than once but under ten times. V and J are TRBV19 and TRBJ1-5, with D unresolved. This CDR3 comprises 15 residues. Germline CDR1 reads LNHDA; CDR2 reads SQIVND (reference sequence). V lost 3 bases to trimming and J lost 2 bases, with 11 bases between them. The CDR3 protein is CASSISGKGNQPQHF. CDR3 DNA sequence: TGTGCCAGTAGTATCTCTGGGAAGGGCAATCAGCCCCAGCATTTT. Complete variable domain (other parts from reference TRBV19 and TRBJ1-5): DGGITQSPKYLFRKEGQNVTLSCEQNLNHDAMYWYRQDPGQGLRLIYYSQIVNDFQKGDIAEGYSVSREKKESFPLTVTSAQKNPTAFYLCASSISGKGNQPQHFGDGTRLSIL.

The chain carries TRBV7-9 and TRBJ2-7; D not certain. The germline gives CDR1 SEHNR, CDR2 FQNEAQ (reference sequence). The CDR3 runs 14 residues. Trimming took 5 bases from V and 4 from J, leaving 15 bases between them. For the CDR3, the DNA is TGTGCCAGCAGCCCAACTCGGGCTATTTACGAGCAGTACTTC. This translates into CASSPTRAIYEQYF. Using reference TRBV7-9 and TRBJ2-7 for the parts outside the CDR3, the full variable domain is DTGVSQNPRHKITKRGQNVTFRCDPISEHNRLYWYRQTLGQGPEFLTYFQNEAQLEKSRLLSDRFSAERPKGSFSTLEIQRTEQGDSAMYLCASSPTRAIYEQYFGPGTRLTVT.

CDR3 amino acids: CAWSGQGRNEQFF. Written as DNA, the CDR3 is TGTGCCTGGAGTGGACAGGGCCGCAATGAGCAGTTCTTC. The chain carries TRBV30 and TRBJ2-1; 7 nucleotides agree with TRBD1. The germline CDR1 and CDR2 sequences are GTSNPN and SVGIG (reference sequence). Trimming at V came to 1 base and at J to 6 bases, leaving 3 bases not matched to a gene. This CDR3 is built from 13 residues.

The genes are TRBV19 and TRBJ1-5, with no clear D. CDR1 is LNHDA, CDR2 SQIVND, per germline (reference sequence). The CDR3 loop spans 14 amino acids. The V end was cut by 5 bases, the J end by 5 bases, with 13 bases between. The CDR3 DNA is TGTGCCAGTAGTCCGTACCGCAAGGATCAGCCCCAGCATTTT. Encoded protein: CASSPYRKDQPQHF.

The count of this clone is one. The chain couples TRBV6-5 to TRBJ1-3, with 7 bases matching TRBD1. Germline-derived CDR1 and CDR2 are MNHEY and SVGAGI. The CDR3 is 14 amino acids. V gave up 5 bases and J gave up 2 bases; unmatched junction bases: 3. The CDR3 DNA is TGTGCCAGCAGTCTAGACAGGGCTGGAAACACCATATATTTT. Translation: CASSLDRAGNTIYF.

The chain couples TRBV6-1 to TRBJ2-7, with D unclear. There are 15 residues in the CDR3. V was clipped by 5 bases and J by 0 bases, with 14 bases between them. Germline V gene data show CDR1 as MNHNS and CDR2 as SASEGT. CDR3 amino acids: CASSWTMESSYEQYV. CDR3 DNA: TGTGCCAGCAGTTGGACGATGGAGAGCTCCTACGAGCAGTACGTC.

The chain employs TRBV6-6 and TRBJ2-7; D uncertain. Germline V gives CDR1 MNHNY, CDR2 SVGAGI (reference sequence). Deletions cut 6 bases from V and 6 bases from J, with 12 bases between. CDR3 size: 12 residues. In nucleotides, the CDR3 is TGTGCCAGCAGCTCGCGGCCCGGCGAGCAGTACGTC. Protein: CASSSRPGEQYV.

This chain connects TRBV6-5 to TRBJ1-1, with D possibly matching TRBD1 (6 bases). Germline-derived CDR1 and CDR2 are MNHEY and SVGAGI. The CDR3 is 14 amino acids. V shed 5 bases and J shed 5 bases, with 15 bases lying between them. CDR3 DNA sequence: TGTGCCAGCAGTCCCGGACAGATCGAGACTGAAGCTTTCTTT. Translation gives CASSPGQIETEAFF.

The chain is built from TRBV5-1 and TRBJ2-1; TRBD2 matches at 8 bases. The CDR3 runs 14 residues. CDR1 is SGHRS, CDR2 YFSETQ, per germline. V trimming: 4 bases; J trimming: 9 bases; junction bases outside the gene matches: 9. CDR3 region: CASSNSGERFEQFF. The CDR3 DNA reads TGCGCCAGCAGCAATAGCGGGGAACGATTTGAGCAGTTCTTC.

This rearrangement joins TRBV7-3 to TRBJ2-1; no reliable D call. The CDR3 runs to 15 residues. Trimming took 3 bases from V and 5 from J, leaving 14 bases between them. CDR1 SGHTA and CDR2 FQGTGA come from the germline V gene. CDR3 amino acids: CASSFLIQAHNEQFF. The CDR3 nucleotides read TGTGCCAGCAGCTTCCTTATTCAGGCCCACAATGAGCAGTTCTTC. The variable domain in full, with the rest retrieved from reference TRBV7-3 and TRBJ2-1, is GAGVSQTPSNKVTEKGKYVELRCDPISGHTALYWYRQSLGQGPEFLIYFQGTGAADDSGLPNDRFFAVRPEGSVSTLKIQRTERGDSAVYLCASSFLIQAHNEQFFGPGTRLTVL.

This clone was seen a single time. The V call is TRBV28, the J call TRBJ2-7; the D is unclear. Germline CDR1 reads MDHEN; CDR2 reads SYDVKM. V dropped 6 bases and J dropped 2 bases, with 17 bases sitting between them. CDR3 length: 15 amino acids. For the CDR3, the DNA is TGTGCCAGCAGCCTGTCGACTCCGGCGGCCTACGAGCAGTACTTC. Amino acids: CASSLSTPAAYEQYF.

This rearrangement joins TRBV27 to TRBJ2-1; 8 bases are a match to TRBD2. Germline CDR1 is MNHEY and CDR2 is SMNVEV (reference sequence). With 11 bases clipped from V and 4 bases from J, the junction kept 7 bases outside the gene matches. This CDR3 spans 13 amino acids. CDR3 nucleotides: TGTGCCTGCGGACTAGCCGAATACAATGAGCAGTTCTTC. Residues: CACGLAEYNEQFF.

The chain combines TRBV5-4 with TRBJ2-2; no reliable D call. The germline V gene has CDR1 SGHNT and CDR2 YYREEE (reference sequence). The V end was cut by 0 bases, the J end by 9 bases, with 12 bases between. CDR3 length equals 14 residues. CDR3 bases: TGTGCCAGCAGCTTGGGGTTAACGGGCCGGGAGCTGTTTTTT. The encoded protein is CASSLGLTGRELFF. Drawing the rest from reference TRBV5-4 and TRBJ2-2, the complete variable domain is ETGVTQSPTHLIKTRGQQVTLRCSSQSGHNTVSWYQQALGQGPQFIFQYYREEENGRGNFPPRFSGLQFPNYSSELNVNALELDDSALYLCASSLGLTGRELFFGEGSRLTVL.

The chain has TRBV6-5 and TRBJ2-6; D gene unclear. The CDR3 contains 15 residues. The V gene's germline CDR1 is MNHEY and CDR2 SVGAGI. V dropped 6 bases and J dropped 0 bases, with 9 bases sitting between them. The CDR3 is CASSPLASGANVLTF. The CDR3, as DNA: TGTGCCAGCAGCCCCTTAGCCTCTGGGGCCAACGTCCTGACTTTC.

This clone was recorded once. The gene calls are TRBV10-3 and TRBJ2-1, with 10 nucleotides matching TRBD2. CDR3 size: 15 residues. The V segment lost 5 bases and the J segment 9 bases; nucleotides outside the gene matches: 10. Per the germline V gene, CDR1 is ENHRY and CDR2 is SYGVKD. In nucleotides, the CDR3 is TGTGCCATCAGTTTTACTAGCGGGACCGGGGGTGAGCAGTTCTTC. Its protein product is CAISFTSGTGGEQFF.

The chain employs TRBV2 and TRBJ1-2; a weak D match, TRBD1 (5 bases). CDR3 length equals 14 residues. Germline V lookup: CDR1 SNHLY, CDR2 FYNNEI. Trimming left V 11 bases short and J 2 bases short, with 18 bases between. The CDR3 loop is CAGGEGPVNYGYTF. DNA for the CDR3: TGTGCCGGGGGGGAGGGCCCTGTCAACTATGGCTACACCTTC.

This chain links TRBV5-6 with TRBJ2-7; 7 bases align to TRBD1. The ends lost 4 bases at V and 3 bases at J; junction bases unmatched: 10. This CDR3 comprises 15 residues. Germline CDR1 SGHDT, CDR2 YYEEEE. CDR3 bases: TGTGCCAGCAGCCCAGGAAGGGACAGACACTACGAGCAGTACGTC. Amino acids: CASSPGRDRHYEQYV.

The rearrangement links TRBV10-3 to TRBJ2-1, with D unclear. The CDR3 loop spans 14 amino acids. V lost 3 bases and J lost 4, with 10 bases in between. CDR1 and CDR2 (germline): ENHRY, SYGVKD. Here the CDR3 reads CAISEGPLYNEQFF. The DNA of the CDR3 is TGTGCCATCAGTGAAGGTCCCCTTTACAATGAGCAGTTCTTC.

This chain connects TRBV7-9 to TRBJ1-2; D unclear. Trimming shortened V by 4 bases and J by 7 bases, and 19 bases separated the two germline ends. Germline V gene sequence: CDR1 SEHNR, CDR2 FQNEAQ (reference sequence). This CDR3 spans 15 amino acids. Here the CDR3 DNA reads TGTGCCAGCAGCTCCCGAGTGCGGGAACAGCGTGGCTACACCTTC. Translation gives CASSSRVREQRGYTF.